This passage covers 16 T cell receptor beta chains from one sample sequenced in a study of response to subunit inactivated influenza vaccine. TCRdb used MiXCR to reprocess the RT-PCR reads, holding one entry per CDR3 protein. Here the sample spans around 790,000 distinct CDR3 sequences, 21% being singletons. The input for sequencing was PBMCs from blood, taken roughly 5 days after vaccination. The receptor source for this set is a man aged 45 to 65 who received an inactivated influenza vaccine.

The chain employs TRBV20-1 and TRBJ2-2, with D hard to call. Deletions cut 3 bases from V and 6 bases from J, with 11 bases between. From germline, CDR1 is DFQATT and CDR2 SNEGSKA (reference sequence). The CDR3 spans 13 residues. CDR3 sequence reads: CSARSPDAGELFF. CDR3 bases: TGCAGTGCTAGGTCCCCGGACGCCGGGGAGCTGTTTTTT.

The rearrangement uses TRBV20-1 and TRBJ2-5, with no clear D. Deletions cut 5 bases from V and 5 bases from J, with 18 bases between. Germline loops: CDR1 DFQATT, CDR2 SNEGSKA (reference sequence). This CDR3 has 14 residues. Written as DNA, the CDR3 is TGCAGTGCTTCCCGGTTGAAGGGTGAGGAGACCCAGTACTTC. Residues: CSASRLKGEETQYF.

This clonotype appeared a few times. This chain connects TRBV10-2 to TRBJ2-7; 7 bases map to TRBD1. The CDR3 has 13 amino acids. Trimming cost V 5 bases and J 6 bases; bases outside gene matches: 7. Germline loops: CDR1 WSHSY, CDR2 SAAADI. The CDR3 sequence: CASSRGQALEQYF. The CDR3 DNA is TGCGCCAGCAGTCGCGGACAGGCTCTCGAGCAGTACTTC.

The chain combines TRBV20-1 with TRBJ2-1; 7 positions agree with TRBD2. The CDR3 is 11 amino acids. Germline CDR1 DFQATT, CDR2 SNEGSKA (reference sequence). Trimming removed 5 bases from V and 8 bases from J; junction bases left unmatched: 3. The CDR3 sequence is CSAARGDEQFF. DNA for the CDR3: TGCAGTGCTGCCCGGGGGGATGAGCAGTTCTTC.

This chain connects TRBV7-2 to TRBJ2-7, with 7 bases lining up with TRBD2. The CDR3 sequence is 16 residues long. V shed 2 bases, J shed 2 bases, and the junction held 9 bases outside the gene matches. CDR1 and CDR2 (germline): SGHTA, FQGNSA. The CDR3 nucleotides read TGTGCCAGCAGCTTAAGCGGGGTGAACTCGGCCTACGAGCAGTACTTC. This translates into CASSLSGVNSAYEQYF.

In its sample, this clonotype was seen once. This sequence joins TRBV5-1 and TRBJ1-1; D gene unclear. The CDR3 has 15 residues. Trimming left V 6 bases short and J 1 base short, with 16 bases between. Germline CDR1 is SGHRS and CDR2 is YFSETQ. The CDR3 loop reads CASNKGSSGNTEAFF. The CDR3 DNA follows: TGCGCCAGCAACAAAGGGTCGTCGGGGAACACTGAAGCTTTCTTT.

This clonotype has only a few counts. J is TRBJ2-1 and V is TRBV18, with TRBD2 matching over 13 bases. Germline loops: CDR1 KGHSH, CDR2 LQKENI. After removal of 4 bases from V and 7 bases from J, the junction contained 7 bases not matched to a gene. CDR3 length: 16 residues. The CDR3 coding sequence is TGTGCCAGCTCACGGGGGACTAGCGGGACGCGAAATGAGCAGTTCTTC. Protein: CASSRGTSGTRNEQFF.

The chain joins TRBV28 to TRBJ1-5; D might be TRBD1 (6 bases). CDR3 length: 17 amino acids. In germline, CDR1 is MDHEN, CDR2 SYDVKM. V lost 2 bases and J lost 0, with 14 bases in between. CDR3 bases: TGTGCCAGCAGTTTACTATCGGGACACACTAGCAATCAGCCCCAGCATTTT. This translates into CASSLLSGHTSNQPQHF.

J is TRBJ2-3 and V is TRBV5-1; 7 bases align to TRBD1. CDR3 length equals 16 residues. Trimming cost V 4 bases and J 5 bases; bases outside gene matches: 13. Germline assignment: CDR1 SGHRS and CDR2 YFSETQ. The CDR3 spells CASSPRQGSGGDTQYF. CDR3 bases: TGCGCCAGCAGCCCTCGACAGGGCTCAGGGGGAGATACGCAGTATTTT.

The V gene is TRBV29-1, the J gene TRBJ2-1, with TRBD2 identical over 7 bases. The V segment lost 6 bases and the J segment 10 bases; nucleotides outside the gene matches: 15. The CDR3 totals 14 residues. In germline, CDR1 is SQVTM, CDR2 ANQGSEA. The CDR3 coding sequence is TGCAGCGTCAAAGGGGAGGGATCGCTGAGGGAGCAGTTCTTC. Translated: CSVKGEGSLREQFF.

The chain is built from TRBV20-1 and TRBJ2-7, with a possible D match to TRBD1 (5 bases). V shed 1 base and J shed 4 bases, with 8 bases lying between them. The CDR3 consists of 12 residues. Germline CDR1 and CDR2: DFQATT and SNEGSKA (reference sequence). The CDR3 protein is CSARGQQYEQYF. CDR3 nucleotides: TGCAGTGCTAGAGGACAGCAATACGAGCAGTACTTC.

This clonotype was counted a few times. The chain joins TRBV29-1 to TRBJ2-1, with unresolved D. The CDR3 covers 16 residues. Germline lookup yields CDR1 SQVTM and CDR2 ANQGSEA. V lost 0 bases and J lost 3, with 15 bases in between. Here the CDR3 reads CSVEDAAELHYNEQFF. The CDR3, as DNA: TGCAGCGTTGAAGATGCGGCGGAGCTACACTACAATGAGCAGTTCTTC.

This chain uses TRBV7-8 with TRBJ1-5, with D possibly being TRBD1 (6 bases). Germline CDR1 is SGHVS and CDR2 is FQNEAQ. Trimming pared 5 bases from V and 0 bases from J, leaving 17 bases between. The CDR3 sequence is 17 residues long. The CDR3 bases are TGTGCCAGCAGCCGGGGACAAGATCTATATAGCAATCAGCCCCAGCATTTT. It codes for CASSRGQDLYSNQPQHF.

This clonotype has just a few counts. The chain joins TRBV7-2 to TRBJ2-1; 10 nucleotides agree with TRBD2. Per germline, CDR1 SGHTA and CDR2 FQGNSA. The CDR3 runs 14 residues. Trimming removed 5 bases from V and 12 bases from J; junction bases left unmatched: 10. CDR3 protein: CASSTGLAETMQFF. The CDR3 DNA is TGTGCCAGCAGCACCGGACTAGCGGAAACAATGCAGTTCTTC.

V is TRBV29-1 and J is TRBJ2-5; D remains ambiguous. Looked up from germline, CDR1 is SQVTM and CDR2 is ANQGSEA. This CDR3 is 12 amino acids long. V lost 3 bases to trimming and J lost 7 bases, with 12 bases between them. CDR3 coding DNA: TGCAGCGTTGACGGGCAGCAACTGACCCAGTACTTC. Residues: CSVDGQQLTQYF.

This clonotype was seen more than once but under ten times. The chain recombines TRBV4-2 with TRBJ2-1; TRBD2 aligns across 11 bases. The CDR3 spans 15 residues. The trim removed 0 bases at V and 6 bases at J, leaving 1 base unmatched. Germline-derived CDR1 and CDR2 are LGHNA and YNFKEQ. The CDR3 nucleotides read TGTGCCAGCAGCCAAGAAACTAGCGGGAGCAATGAGCAGTTCTTC. Protein product: CASSQETSGSNEQFF.